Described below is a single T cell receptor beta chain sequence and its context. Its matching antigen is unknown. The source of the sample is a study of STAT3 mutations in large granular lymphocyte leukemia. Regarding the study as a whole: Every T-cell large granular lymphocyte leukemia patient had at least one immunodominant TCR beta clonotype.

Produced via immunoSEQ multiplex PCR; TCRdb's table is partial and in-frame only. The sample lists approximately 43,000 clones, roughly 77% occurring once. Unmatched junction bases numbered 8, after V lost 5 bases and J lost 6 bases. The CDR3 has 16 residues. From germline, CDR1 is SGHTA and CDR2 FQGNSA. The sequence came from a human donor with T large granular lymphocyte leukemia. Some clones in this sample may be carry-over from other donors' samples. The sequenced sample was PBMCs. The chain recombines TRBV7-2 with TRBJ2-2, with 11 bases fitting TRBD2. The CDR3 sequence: CASSPRSGGASGELFF. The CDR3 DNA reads TGTGCCAGCAGCCCCCGTAGCGGGGGGGCCTCCGGGGAGCTGTTTTTT.